The clone carrying this T cell receptor (beta chain) was counted ten times or more. Antigen specificity is unknown. This CDR3 contains 16 residues. Germline CDR1 KGHSH, CDR2 LQKENI. Trimming removed 0 bases from V and 2 bases from J, with 13 bases in between. This specimen belongs to a study of T-cell reconstitution after alpha-beta-depleted transplantation in children. Study-level points and caveats: There were reportedly several hundred expanded graft clones from which alpha-beta T cells came about two months after transplant. Newly generated T cells supplied most T-cell counts and diversity one year post-transplant.

This sample's TCRbeta library carried unique molecular identifier barcodes. Each CDR3 protein gets one entry after TCRdb re-called the PCR reads with MiXCR. The data show approximately 300,000 distinct CDR3 sequences, around a tenth seen once. The sequences come from peripheral blood, collected 180 days after TCRalphabeta/CD19-depleted stem cell transplant. J is TRBJ2-5 and V is TRBV18; possibly TRBD1 for D (6 bases). The sequence was collected from a male patient aged 2 to 9 who had a stem cell transplant for chronic granulomatous disease, so the T cells may come from the graft donor. The CDR3 nucleotides are TGTGCCAGCTCACCACCTGGGGGCCCGTCGCAAGAGACCCAGTACTTC. This translates into CASSPPGGPSQETQYF. Combining the CDR3 with reference TRBV18 and TRBJ2-5 gives the whole variable domain NAGVMQNPRHLVRRRGQEARLRCSPMKGHSHVYWYRQLPEEGLKFMVYLQKENIIDESGMPKERFSAEFPKEGPSILRIQQVVRGDSAAYFCASSPPGGPSQETQYFGPGTRLLVL.